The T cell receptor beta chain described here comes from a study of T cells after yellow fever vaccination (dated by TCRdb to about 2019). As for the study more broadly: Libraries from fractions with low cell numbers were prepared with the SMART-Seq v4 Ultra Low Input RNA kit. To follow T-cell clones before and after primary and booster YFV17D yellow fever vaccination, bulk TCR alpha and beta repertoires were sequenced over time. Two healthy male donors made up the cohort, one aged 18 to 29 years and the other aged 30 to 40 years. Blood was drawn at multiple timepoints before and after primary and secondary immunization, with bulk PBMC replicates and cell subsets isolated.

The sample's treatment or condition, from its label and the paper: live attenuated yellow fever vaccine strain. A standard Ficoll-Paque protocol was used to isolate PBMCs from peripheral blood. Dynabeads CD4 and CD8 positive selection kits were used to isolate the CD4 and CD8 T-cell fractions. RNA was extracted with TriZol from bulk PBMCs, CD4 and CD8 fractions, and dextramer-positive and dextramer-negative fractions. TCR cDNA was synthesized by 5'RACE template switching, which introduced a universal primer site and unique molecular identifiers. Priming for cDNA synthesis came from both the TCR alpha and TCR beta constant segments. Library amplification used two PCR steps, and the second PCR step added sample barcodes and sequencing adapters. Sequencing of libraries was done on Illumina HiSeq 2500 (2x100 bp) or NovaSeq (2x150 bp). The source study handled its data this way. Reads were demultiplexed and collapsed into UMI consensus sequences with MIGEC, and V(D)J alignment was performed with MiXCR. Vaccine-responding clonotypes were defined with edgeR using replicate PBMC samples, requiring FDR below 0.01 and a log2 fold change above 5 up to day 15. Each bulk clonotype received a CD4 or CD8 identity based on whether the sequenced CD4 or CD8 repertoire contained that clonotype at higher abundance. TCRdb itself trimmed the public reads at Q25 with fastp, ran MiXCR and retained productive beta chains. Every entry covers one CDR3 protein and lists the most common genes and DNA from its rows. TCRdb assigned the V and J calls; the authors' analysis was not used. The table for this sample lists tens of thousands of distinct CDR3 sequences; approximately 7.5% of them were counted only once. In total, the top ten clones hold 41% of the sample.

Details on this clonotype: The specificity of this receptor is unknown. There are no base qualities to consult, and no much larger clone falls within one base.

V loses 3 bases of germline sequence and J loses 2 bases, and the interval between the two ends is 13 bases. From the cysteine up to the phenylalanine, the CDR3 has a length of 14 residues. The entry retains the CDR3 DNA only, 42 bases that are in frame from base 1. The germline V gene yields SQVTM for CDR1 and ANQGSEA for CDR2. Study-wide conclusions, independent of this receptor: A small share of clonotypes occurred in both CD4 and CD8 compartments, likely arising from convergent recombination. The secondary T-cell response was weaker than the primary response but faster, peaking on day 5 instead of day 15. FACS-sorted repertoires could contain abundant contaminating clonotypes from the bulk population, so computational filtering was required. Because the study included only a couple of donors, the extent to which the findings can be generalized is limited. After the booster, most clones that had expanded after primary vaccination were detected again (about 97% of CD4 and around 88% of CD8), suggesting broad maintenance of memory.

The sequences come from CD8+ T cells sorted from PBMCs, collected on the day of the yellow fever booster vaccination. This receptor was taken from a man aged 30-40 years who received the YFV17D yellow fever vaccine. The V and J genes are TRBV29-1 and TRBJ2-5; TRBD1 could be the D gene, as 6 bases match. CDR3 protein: CSVDPGQIQETQYF. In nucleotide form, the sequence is TGCAGCGTTGACCCGGGACAAATTCAAGAGACCCAGTACTTC.